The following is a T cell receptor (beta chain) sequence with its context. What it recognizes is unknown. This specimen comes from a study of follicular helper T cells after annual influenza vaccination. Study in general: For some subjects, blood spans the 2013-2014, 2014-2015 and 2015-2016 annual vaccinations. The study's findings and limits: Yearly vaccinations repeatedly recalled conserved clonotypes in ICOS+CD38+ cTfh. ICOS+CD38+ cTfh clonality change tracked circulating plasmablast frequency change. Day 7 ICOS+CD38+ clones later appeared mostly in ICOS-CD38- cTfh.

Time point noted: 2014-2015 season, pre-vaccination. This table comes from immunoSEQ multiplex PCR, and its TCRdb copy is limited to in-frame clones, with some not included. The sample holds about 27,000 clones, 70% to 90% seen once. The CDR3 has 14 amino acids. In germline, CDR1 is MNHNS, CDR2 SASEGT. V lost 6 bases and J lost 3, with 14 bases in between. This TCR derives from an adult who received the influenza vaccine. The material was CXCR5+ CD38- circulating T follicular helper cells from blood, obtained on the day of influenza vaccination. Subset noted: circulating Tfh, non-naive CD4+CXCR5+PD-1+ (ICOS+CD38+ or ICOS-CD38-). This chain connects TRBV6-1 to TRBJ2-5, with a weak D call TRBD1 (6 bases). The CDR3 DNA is TGTGCCAGCAGCCCCGATTGGACAGAAGAGACCCAGTACTTC. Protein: CASSPDWTEETQYF.